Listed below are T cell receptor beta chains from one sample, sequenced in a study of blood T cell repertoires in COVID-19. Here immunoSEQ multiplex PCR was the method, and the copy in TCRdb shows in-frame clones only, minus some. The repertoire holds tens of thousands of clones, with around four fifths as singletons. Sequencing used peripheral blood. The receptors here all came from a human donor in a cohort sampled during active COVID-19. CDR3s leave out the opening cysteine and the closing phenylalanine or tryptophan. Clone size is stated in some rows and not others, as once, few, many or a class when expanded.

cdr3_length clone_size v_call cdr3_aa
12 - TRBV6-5 ASSSTGGNEKLF
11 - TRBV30 AWSDRDVVTQY
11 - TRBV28 ASSLVPSYGYT
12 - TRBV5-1 ASSAGTAYNEQF
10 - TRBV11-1 ASSLSEGTQY
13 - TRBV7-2 ASSLVSGGSYGYT
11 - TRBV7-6 ASSLRQGTEAF
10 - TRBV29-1 SVDGGLDGYT
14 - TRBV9 ASSPGGTSGLDEQF
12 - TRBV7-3 ASSRSGQRNEQF
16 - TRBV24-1 ATSGPSGTGGIDYGYT
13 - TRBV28 ASTVDSSYNSPLH
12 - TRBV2 ASSEAARLTEAF
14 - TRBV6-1 ASSAFPGGMNTEAF
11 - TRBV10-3 AIRTGTNTEAF
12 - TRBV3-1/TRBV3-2 ASSFRDLGSPLH
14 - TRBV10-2 ASSESPGQGYRTQY
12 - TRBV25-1 ASSEPERTDTQY
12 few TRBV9 ASSNHGTANEQY
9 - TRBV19 ASSPGERGF
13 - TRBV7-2 ASSLVSTGEETQY
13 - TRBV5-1 ASSSSGTSEETQY